The 3 T cell receptor beta chains reported below all come from one sample, sequenced in a study of OX40 agonist ivuxolimab in advanced cancers. Sequencing was performed with immunoSEQ multiplex PCR; in TCRdb, only in-frame clones are kept and a portion is missing. This table has about 38,000 clones, roughly 90% appearing once. Sequencing used CD4+ or CD8+ T cells sorted from blood, obtained in a trial of the OX40 agonist ivuxolimab. These receptors all stem from an adult with an advanced solid tumor such as melanoma, head and neck, liver or kidney cancer.

J is TRBJ2-7 and V is TRBV2; 12 bases fit TRBD2. CDR3 length: 14 residues. Germline V gives CDR1 SNHLY, CDR2 FYNNEI. V was pared by 9 bases and J by 4 bases, with 7 bases of the junction left unmatched. For the CDR3, the DNA is TGTGCCAGTCGACTAGCGGGAGTAGTGTACGAGCAGTACTTC. Protein product: CASRLAGVVYEQYF.

The rearrangement uses TRBV7-9 and TRBJ1-4; D uncertain. Trimming shortened V by 1 base and J by 8 bases, and 11 bases separated the two germline ends. Germline V CDR1 and CDR2: SEHNR, FQNEAQ (reference sequence). This CDR3 has 14 residues. The DNA of the CDR3 is TGTGCCAGCAGCTTAGTTTCGGTCGGCGAAAAACTGTTTTTT. As protein: CASSLVSVGEKLFF.

The chain has TRBV7-9 and TRBJ2-3; the D is unclear. CDR1 and CDR2 from the germline V gene are SEHNR and FQNEAQ (reference sequence). This CDR3 spans 13 amino acids. Trimming took 6 bases from V and 4 from J, leaving 11 bases between them. The CDR3 reads CASRPLEPDTQYF. Written as DNA, the CDR3 is TGTGCCAGCAGGCCGCTAGAACCAGATACGCAGTATTTT.